The entry below gives a single T cell receptor (beta chain) sequence along with its context. Its antigen remains unidentified. The data derive from a study of T cell repertoires in aging, cancer and after chemotherapy. Study in general: Six age groups, ranging from 30 or younger to 70 or older, included the donors.

The V and J ends lost 6 bases and 0 bases respectively, with 14 bases between them. Per germline, CDR1 DFQATT and CDR2 SNEGSKA (reference sequence). The CDR3 loop spans 14 amino acids. Rearranged V-D-J TRB sequences were amplified with a mixed TRB-A/B primer pool. MiXCR was run by TCRdb on the multiplex PCR reads, yielding one entry per CDR3 protein. The data show over 2,000 distinct CDR3 sequences, about 54% seen once. Study-level points and caveats: Across the chemotherapy interval, each cancer cohort showed higher median generation probability, suggesting thymic rebound. Untreated cancer patients had significantly lower blood TCR diversity than age-matched healthy donors. In healthy donors, age-related TCR diversity loss mainly reflected lost richness.

Peripheral blood genomic DNA, not sorted cells or RNA, was the template. Sequenced input: blood. The source of this sequence is a human donor with a blood cancer. This sequence joins TRBV20-1 and TRBJ1-2; TRBD1 might be the D (5 bases). In DNA form, the CDR3 reads TGCAGTGCCATCGGGGGGGAGGCTAACTATGGCTACACCTTC. It encodes CSAIGGEANYGYTF.